This record looks at one T cell receptor beta chain sequence and its context. Its target is not known. The source of the sample is a study of cytomegalovirus exposure and HLA in healthy donors. Study-wide points: CMV antigen specificity was confirmed in vitro for a few CMV-associated chains. TCR beta chains numbering under 200 were designated cytomegalovirus-associated.

Trimming pared 4 bases from V and 7 bases from J, leaving 13 bases between. Germline-derived CDR1 and CDR2 are SNHLY and FYNNEI. The length of the CDR3 is 14 residues. PCR primers comprised 60 Vbeta and 13 Jbeta primers. Sequencing used immunoSEQ multiplex PCR; TCRdb keeps in-frame clones, though not all of them. This sample has roughly 200,000 clones, with roughly 79% found just once. The receptor's source is a man younger than 45 in good health and CMV-seronegative. Sample: PBMCs. The rearrangement joins TRBV2 to TRBJ1-4; D is uncertain. The CDR3 is CASSGDFRFEKLFF. The CDR3 coding sequence is TGTGCCAGCAGTGGTGACTTCAGATTTGAAAAACTGTTTTTT. The whole variable domain, filled in from reference TRBV2 and TRBJ1-4, reads EPEVTQTPSHQVTQMGQEVILRCVPISNHLYFYWYRQILGQKVEFLVSFYNNEISEKSEIFDDQFSVERPDGSNFTLKIRSTKLEDSAMYFCASSGDFRFEKLFFGSGTQLSVL.